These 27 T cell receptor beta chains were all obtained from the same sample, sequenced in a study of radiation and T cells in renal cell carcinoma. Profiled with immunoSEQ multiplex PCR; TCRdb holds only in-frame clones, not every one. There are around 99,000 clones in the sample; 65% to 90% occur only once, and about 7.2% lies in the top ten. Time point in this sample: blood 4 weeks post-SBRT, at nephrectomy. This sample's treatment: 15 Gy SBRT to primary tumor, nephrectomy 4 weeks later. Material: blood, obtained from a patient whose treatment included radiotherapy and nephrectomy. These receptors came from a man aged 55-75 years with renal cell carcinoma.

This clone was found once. Here the CDR3 DNA reads TGTGCCAGCCAGTCAGGATCGGGATACAATCAGCCCCAGCATTTT. Its translation: CASQSGSGYNQPQHF. The chain joins TRBV2 to TRBJ1-5, with unresolved D. CDR1 and CDR2 (germline): SNHLY, FYNNEI. Between the trimmed V and J ends, which lost 8 bases and 3 bases, there was a span of 17 bases. The CDR3 is made up of 15 amino acids.

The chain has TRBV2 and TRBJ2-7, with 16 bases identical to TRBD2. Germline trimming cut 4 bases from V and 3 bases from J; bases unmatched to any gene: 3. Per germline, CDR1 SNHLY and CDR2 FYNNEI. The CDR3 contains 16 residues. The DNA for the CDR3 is TGTGCCAGCAGTGGGGGACTAGCGGGAGGGAACTACGAGCAGTACTTC. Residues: CASSGGLAGGNYEQYF.

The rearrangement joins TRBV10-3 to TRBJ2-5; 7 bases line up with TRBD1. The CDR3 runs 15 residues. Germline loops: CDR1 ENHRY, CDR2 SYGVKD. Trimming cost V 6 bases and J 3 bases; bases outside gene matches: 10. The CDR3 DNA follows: TGTGCCATCAGCCGGACAGGCACAGGTGAAGAGACCCAGTACTTC. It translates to CAISRTGTGEETQYF.

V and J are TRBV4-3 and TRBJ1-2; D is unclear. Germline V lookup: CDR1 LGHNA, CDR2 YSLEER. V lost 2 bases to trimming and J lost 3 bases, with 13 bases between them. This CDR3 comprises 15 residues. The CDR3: CASSQRREIDYGYTF. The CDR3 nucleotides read TGCGCCAGCAGCCAAAGGAGGGAGATTGACTATGGCTACACCTTC.

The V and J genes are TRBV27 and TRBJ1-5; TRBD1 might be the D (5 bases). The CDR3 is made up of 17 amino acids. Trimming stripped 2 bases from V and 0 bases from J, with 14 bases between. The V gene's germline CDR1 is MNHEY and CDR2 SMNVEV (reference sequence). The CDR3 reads CASSLRRDGVSNQPQHF. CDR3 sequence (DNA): TGTGCCAGCAGTTTACGCAGGGACGGAGTTAGCAATCAGCCCCAGCATTTT.

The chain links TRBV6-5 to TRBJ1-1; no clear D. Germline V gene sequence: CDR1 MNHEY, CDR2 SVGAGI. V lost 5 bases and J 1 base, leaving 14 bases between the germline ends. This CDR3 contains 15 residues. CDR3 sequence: CASSQPRETNTEAFF. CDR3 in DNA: TGTGCCAGCAGTCAACCTCGGGAGACGAACACTGAAGCTTTCTTT.

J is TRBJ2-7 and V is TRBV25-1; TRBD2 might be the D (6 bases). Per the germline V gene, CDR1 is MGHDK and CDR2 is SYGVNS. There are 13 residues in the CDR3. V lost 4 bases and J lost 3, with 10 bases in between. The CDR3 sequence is CASSVAGSYEQYF. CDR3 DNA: TGTGCCAGCAGTGTTGCGGGGAGCTACGAGCAGTACTTC.

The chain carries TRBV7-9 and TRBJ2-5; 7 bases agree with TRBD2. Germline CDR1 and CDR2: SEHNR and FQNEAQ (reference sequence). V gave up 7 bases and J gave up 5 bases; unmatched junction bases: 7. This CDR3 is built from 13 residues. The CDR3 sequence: CASNRREEETQYF. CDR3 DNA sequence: TGTGCCAGCAACCGACGGGAGGAGGAGACCCAGTACTTC.

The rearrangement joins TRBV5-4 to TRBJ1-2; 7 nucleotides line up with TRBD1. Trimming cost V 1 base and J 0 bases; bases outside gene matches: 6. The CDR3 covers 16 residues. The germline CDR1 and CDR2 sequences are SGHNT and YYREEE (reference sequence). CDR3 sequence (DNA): TGTGCCAGCAGCTTGCACAGGGGCCGAACTAACTATGGCTACACCTTC. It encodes CASSLHRGRTNYGYTF.

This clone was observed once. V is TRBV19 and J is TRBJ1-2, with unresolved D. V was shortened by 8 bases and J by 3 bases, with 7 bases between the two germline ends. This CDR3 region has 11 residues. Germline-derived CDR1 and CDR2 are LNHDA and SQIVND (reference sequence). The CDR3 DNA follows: TGTGCCAGTCTCGGATACTATGGCTACACCTTC. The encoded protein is CASLGYYGYTF.

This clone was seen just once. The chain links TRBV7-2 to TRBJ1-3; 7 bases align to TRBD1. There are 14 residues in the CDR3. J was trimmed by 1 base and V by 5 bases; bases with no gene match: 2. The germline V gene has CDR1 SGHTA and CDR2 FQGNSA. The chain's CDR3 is CASSGTVSGNTIYF. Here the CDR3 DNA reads TGTGCCAGCAGCGGGACAGTTTCTGGAAACACCATATATTTT.

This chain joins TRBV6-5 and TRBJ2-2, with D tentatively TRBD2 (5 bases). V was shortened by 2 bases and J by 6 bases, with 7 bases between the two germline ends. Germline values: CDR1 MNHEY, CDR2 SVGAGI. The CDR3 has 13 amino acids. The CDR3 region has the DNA TGTGCCAGCAGTTACGACGGGGCCGGGGAGCTGTTTTTT. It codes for CASSYDGAGELFF.

The CDR3 protein is CASSEWEGDTEAFF. The CDR3 bases are TGTGCCAGCAGTGAGTGGGAGGGGGACACTGAAGCTTTCTTT. The V call is TRBV6-1, the J call TRBJ1-1, with D possibly being TRBD1 (6 bases). The CDR3 sequence is 14 residues long. With 3 bases removed from V and 3 bases from J, the gap between germline ends came to 11 bases. Germline CDR1 and CDR2: MNHNS and SASEGT.

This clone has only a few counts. CDR3 sequence reads: CASSLAGANQETQYF. The CDR3 coding sequence is TGTGCCAGCAGTTTAGCAGGGGCAAACCAAGAGACCCAGTACTTC. This chain connects TRBV28 to TRBJ2-5, with a tentative D call TRBD1 (6 bases). Per the germline V gene, CDR1 is MDHEN and CDR2 is SYDVKM. The CDR3 loop spans 15 amino acids. The V gene lost 2 bases and the J gene lost 0 bases, with 10 bases spanning the gap. The full variable domain, completed using reference TRBV28 and TRBJ2-5, is DVKVTQSSRYLVKRTGEKVFLECVQDMDHENMFWYRQDPGLGLRLIYFSYDVKMKEKGDIPEGYSVSREKKERFSLILESASTNQTSMYLCASSLAGANQETQYFGPGTRLLVL.

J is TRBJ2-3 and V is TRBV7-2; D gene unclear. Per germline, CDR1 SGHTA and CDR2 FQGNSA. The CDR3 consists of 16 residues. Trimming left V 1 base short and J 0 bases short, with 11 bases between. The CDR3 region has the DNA TGTGCCAGCAGCTTAGGGGGTGCGCCCAGCACAGATACGCAGTATTTT. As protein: CASSLGGAPSTDTQYF.

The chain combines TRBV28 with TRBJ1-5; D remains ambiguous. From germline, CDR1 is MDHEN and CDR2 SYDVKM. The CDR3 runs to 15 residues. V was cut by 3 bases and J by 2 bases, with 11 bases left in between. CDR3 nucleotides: TGTGCCAGCAGTTTGCGGGAAAGAGGCAATCAGCCCCAGCATTTT. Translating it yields CASSLRERGNQPQHF.

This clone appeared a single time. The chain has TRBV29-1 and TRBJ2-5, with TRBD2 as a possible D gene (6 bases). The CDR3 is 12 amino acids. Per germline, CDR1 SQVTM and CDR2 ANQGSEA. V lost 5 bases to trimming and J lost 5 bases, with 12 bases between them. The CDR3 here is CSVTGTYETQYF. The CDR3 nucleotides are TGCAGCGTTACCGGGACTTATGAGACCCAGTACTTC.

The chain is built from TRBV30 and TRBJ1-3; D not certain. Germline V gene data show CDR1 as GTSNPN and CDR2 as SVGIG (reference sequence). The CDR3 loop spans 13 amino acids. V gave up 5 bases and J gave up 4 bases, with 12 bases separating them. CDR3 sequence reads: CAWSNQEGNTIYF. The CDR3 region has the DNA TGTGCCTGGTCTAACCAGGAGGGAAACACCATATATTTT. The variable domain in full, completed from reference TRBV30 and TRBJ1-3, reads SQTIHQWPATLVQPVGSPLSLECTVEGTSNPNLYWYRQAAGRGLQLLFYSVGIGQISSEVPQNLSASRPQDRQFILSSKKLLLSDSGFYLCAWSNQEGNTIYFGEGSWLTVV.

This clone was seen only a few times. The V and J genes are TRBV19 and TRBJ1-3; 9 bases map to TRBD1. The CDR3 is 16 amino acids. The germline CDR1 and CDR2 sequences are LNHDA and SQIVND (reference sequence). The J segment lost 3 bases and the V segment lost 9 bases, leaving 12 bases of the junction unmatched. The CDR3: CASLRGGQGYGNTIYF. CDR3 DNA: TGTGCCAGCCTCCGCGGGGGACAGGGTTATGGAAACACCATATATTTT.

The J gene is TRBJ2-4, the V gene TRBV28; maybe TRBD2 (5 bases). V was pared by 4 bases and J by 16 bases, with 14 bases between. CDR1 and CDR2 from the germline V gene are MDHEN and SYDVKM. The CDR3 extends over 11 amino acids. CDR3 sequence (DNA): TGTGCCAGCAGTTCCCGGACTCTAATCTACTTC. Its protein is CASSSRTLIYF. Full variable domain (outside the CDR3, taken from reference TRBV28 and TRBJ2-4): DVKVTQSSRYLVKRTGEKVFLECVQDMDHENMFWYRQDPGLGLRLIYFSYDVKMKEKGDIPEGYSVSREKKERFSLILESASTNQTSMYLCASSSRTLIYFGAGTRLSVL.

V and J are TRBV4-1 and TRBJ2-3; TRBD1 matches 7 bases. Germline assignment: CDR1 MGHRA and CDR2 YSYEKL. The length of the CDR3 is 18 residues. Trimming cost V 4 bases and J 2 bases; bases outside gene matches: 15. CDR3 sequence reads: CASSPIWSRQGYTDTQYF. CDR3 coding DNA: TGCGCCAGCAGCCCAATTTGGAGTAGACAGGGTTACACAGATACGCAGTATTTT.

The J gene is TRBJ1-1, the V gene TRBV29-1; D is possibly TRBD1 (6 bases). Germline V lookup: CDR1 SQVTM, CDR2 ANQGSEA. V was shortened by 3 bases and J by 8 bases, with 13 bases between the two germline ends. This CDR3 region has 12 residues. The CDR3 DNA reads TGCAGCGTTGAGGACAGTCCTTTCGAAGCTTTCTTT. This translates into CSVEDSPFEAFF.

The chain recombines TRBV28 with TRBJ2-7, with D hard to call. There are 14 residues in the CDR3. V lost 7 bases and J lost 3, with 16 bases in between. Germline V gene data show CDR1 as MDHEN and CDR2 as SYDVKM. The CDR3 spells CASTLGSLGYEQYF. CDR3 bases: TGTGCCAGCACCCTCGGCTCTCTGGGCTACGAGCAGTACTTC.

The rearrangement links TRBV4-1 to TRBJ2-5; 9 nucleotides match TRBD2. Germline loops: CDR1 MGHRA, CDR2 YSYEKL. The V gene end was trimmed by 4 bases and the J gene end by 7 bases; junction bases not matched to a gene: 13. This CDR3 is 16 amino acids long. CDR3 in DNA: TGCGCCAGCAGCCCACCTCTAGCGGGAAGCCTAAGGACCCAGTACTTC. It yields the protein CASSPPLAGSLRTQYF.

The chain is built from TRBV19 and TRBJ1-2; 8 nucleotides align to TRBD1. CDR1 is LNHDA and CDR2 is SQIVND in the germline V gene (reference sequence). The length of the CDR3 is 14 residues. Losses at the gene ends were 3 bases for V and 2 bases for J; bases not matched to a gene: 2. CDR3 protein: CASSIPGGNYGYTF. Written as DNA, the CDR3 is TGTGCCAGTAGTATTCCAGGGGGCAACTATGGCTACACCTTC.

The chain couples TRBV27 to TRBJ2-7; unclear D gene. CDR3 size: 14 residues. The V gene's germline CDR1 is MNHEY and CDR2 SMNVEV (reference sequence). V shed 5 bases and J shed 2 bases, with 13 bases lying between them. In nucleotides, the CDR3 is TGTGCCAGCAGTATGTACAGACGACCCTACGAGCAGTACTTC. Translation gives CASSMYRRPYEQYF.

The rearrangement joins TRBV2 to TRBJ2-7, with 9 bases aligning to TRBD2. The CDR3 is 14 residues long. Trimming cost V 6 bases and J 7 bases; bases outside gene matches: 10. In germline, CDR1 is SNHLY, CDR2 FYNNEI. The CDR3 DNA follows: TGTGCCAGCAGCCGACTAGCGGCCGTTTGGGAGCAGTACTTC. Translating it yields CASSRLAAVWEQYF.